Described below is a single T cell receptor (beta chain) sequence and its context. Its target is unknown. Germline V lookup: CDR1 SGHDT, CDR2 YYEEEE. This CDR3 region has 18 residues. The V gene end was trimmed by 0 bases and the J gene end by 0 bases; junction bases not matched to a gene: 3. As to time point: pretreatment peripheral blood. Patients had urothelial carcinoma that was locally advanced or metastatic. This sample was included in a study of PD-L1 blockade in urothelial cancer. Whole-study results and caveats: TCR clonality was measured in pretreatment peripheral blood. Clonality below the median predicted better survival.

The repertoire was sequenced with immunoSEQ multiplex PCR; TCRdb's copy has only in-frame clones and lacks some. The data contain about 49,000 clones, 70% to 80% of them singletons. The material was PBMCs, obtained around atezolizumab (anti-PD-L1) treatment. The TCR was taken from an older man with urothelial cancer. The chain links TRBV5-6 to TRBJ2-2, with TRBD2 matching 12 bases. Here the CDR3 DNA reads TGTGCCAGCAGCTTGGTGGCTAGCGGGAGGGCGAACACCGGGGAGCTGTTTTTT. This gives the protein CASSLVASGRANTGELFF.